This T cell receptor beta chain comes out of a study of T cell responses to AZD1222 COVID-19 vaccine (dated by TCRdb to the early 2020s). Notes on the research overall: AZD1222 recipients given second doses at about 4 weeks or at about 12 weeks were pooled, since spike-specific TCR depth and breadth were not found to differ between the two schedules. A total of 233 trial participants underwent TCR sequencing, of whom some 210 received two doses of AZD1222 and some 25 received two doses of the MenACWY control vaccine. Enrollment into the trials was organized by age into subgroups of 18-55, 56-69 and 70-plus years, and those subgroups contained approximately 160, 26 and 62 TCR-sequenced participants, respectively.

What the authors observed across the whole study: Spike-specific TCR breadth and depth rose significantly after two AZD1222 doses compared with day 0 and with MenACWY recipients. The 56-69-year group was small, and its depth increase did not reach significance, likely because of low power. Epitopes outside the regions mutated in the B.1.351 and B.1.1.7 variants were reportedly recognized by nearly half of the unique spike-specific TCRs. Because no samples from the day 14 peak response were available, repertoires could be characterized only after the peak T cell response. Only a handful of AZD1222 recipients were SARS-CoV-2 seropositive at baseline, limiting conclusions about previously exposed vaccinees. The whole spike protein was spanned by vaccine-associated CD4 TCRs, and dominant responses were seen in regions 160-218 and 743-854. Participants were mostly white British, with more females than males. The authors suggested clonal diversity may have been underestimated.

The time point label on this specimen signifies: baseline before first vaccination. Vaccinee samples were obtained from the UK trials COV001 and COV002, which included a single-blind randomized controlled phase 2/3 trial of AZD1222 (ChAdOx1 nCoV-19) in healthy adults. Trial participant PBMC samples were collected at day 0 and day 28 after the second dose for TCRbeta chain sequencing. The CDR3, from cysteine to phenylalanine, totals 14 residues. Left in the record is the CDR3 DNA by itself, 42 bases read in frame from the first base. CDR1 and CDR2 are drawn from the germline V gene: MNHEY, SVGAGI. Trimming costs V 0 bases and J 6 bases, and their ends lie 8 bases apart. This clone showed up just once. The specificity of this receptor is unknown. The sample holds no much larger clone one base away, and base qualities are not on file. The CDR3 regions of human TCRbeta chains were analyzed by immunosequencing. As for the authors' bioinformatics: Repertoire TCRs were matched against a reference library of SARS-CoV-2-specific TCRs generated with the MIRA antigen-specificity platform. Breadth meant the fraction of unique TCRs that were SARS-CoV-2-associated, whereas depth meant the fraction of total T cells that were SARS-CoV-2-associated. Using the MIRA data, each spike-specific TCR was assigned both to the spike region to which the TCR was reactive and to a CD4 or CD8 class. Log10-transformed breadth and depth values were compared by one-way ANOVA with Sidak's multiple comparisons tests. In TCRdb, the immuneACCESS table is reduced to in-frame sequences with V and J assigned. These tables do not hold every clone; where another copy was compared, an unresolved V gene accounts for under half, and the others remain unexplained. V and J calls plus clone size are reproduced from that table; the DNA served to infer D and trimming. In all, the sample holds some 92,000 clones, and about nine tenths of those were seen once. Under 10% of the sample is held by the ten biggest clonotypes.

This sequence uses TRBV6-5 and TRBJ2-2, with the D gene too uncertain to name. The sequenced sample was peripheral blood, obtained on day 0 of AZD1222 vaccination. This sequence was found in an adult in good health. The base sequence is TGTGCCAGCAGTTACTCGTTGCTCTCCGGGGAGCTGTTTTTT. It translates to CASSYSLLSGELFF.